The present TCR beta chain was sequenced within a study of T cells of healthy individuals. This CDR3 comprises 14 residues. V was pared by 1 base and J by 5 bases, with 11 bases between. The germline gives CDR1 SEHNR, CDR2 FQNEAQ (reference sequence). Via MiXCR, TCRdb re-called the 5' RACE reads, giving one row per CDR3 protein. The repertoire includes roughly 87,000 distinct CDR3 sequences, around 17% of them detected once, and 6% to 8% sits in the top ten. This clonotype was seen a few times. The sequence came from a human donor in good health. The chain uses TRBV7-9 and TRBJ1-1; D ambiguous. The CDR3 DNA sequence: TGTGCCAGCAGCTTAGAGGGCCGGTGGACTGAAGCTTTCTTT. Its translation: CASSLEGRWTEAFF.